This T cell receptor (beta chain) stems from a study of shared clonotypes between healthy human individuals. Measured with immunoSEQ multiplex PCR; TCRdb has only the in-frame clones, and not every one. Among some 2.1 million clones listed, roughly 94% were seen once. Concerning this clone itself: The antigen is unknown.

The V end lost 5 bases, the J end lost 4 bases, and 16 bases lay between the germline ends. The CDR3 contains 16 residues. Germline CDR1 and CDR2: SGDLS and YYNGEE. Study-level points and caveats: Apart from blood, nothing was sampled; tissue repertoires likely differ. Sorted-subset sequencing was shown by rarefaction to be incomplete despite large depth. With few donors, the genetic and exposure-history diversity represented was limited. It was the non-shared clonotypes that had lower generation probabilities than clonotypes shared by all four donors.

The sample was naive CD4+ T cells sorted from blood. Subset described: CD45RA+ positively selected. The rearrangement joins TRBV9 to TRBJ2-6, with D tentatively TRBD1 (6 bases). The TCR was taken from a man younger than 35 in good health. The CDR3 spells CASSVYTGYGANVLTF. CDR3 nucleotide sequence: TGTGCCAGCAGTGTGTACACAGGGTACGGGGCCAACGTCCTGACTTTC.